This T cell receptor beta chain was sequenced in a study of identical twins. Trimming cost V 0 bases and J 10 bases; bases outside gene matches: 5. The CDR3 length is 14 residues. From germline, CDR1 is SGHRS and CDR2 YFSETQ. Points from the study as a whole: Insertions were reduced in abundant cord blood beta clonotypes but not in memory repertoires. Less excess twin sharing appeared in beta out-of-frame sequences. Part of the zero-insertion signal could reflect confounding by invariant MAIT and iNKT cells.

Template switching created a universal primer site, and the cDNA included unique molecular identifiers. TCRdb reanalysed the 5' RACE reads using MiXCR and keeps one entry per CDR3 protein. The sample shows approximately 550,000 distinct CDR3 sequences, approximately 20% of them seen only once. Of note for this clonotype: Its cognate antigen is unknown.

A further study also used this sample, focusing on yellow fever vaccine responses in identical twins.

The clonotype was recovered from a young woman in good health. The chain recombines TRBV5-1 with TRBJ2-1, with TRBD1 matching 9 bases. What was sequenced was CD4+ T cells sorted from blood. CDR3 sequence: CASSLGDRVDEQFF. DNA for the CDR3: TGCGCCAGCAGCTTGGGGGACAGGGTAGACGAGCAGTTCTTC.